Below, one T cell receptor beta chain is given with its context. What it binds is unknown. This record comes from a study of T cells in Graves' hyperthyroidism and ophthalmopathy. Study details: Specimen type is peripheral blood, collected at initial diagnosis prior to any treatment. Study-wide points: Blood also carried most thyroid clonotypes expanded above 0.001.

Thyroid ultrasound, orbital computed tomography, clinical symptoms, and serum thyroxine and TRAb underpinned diagnoses. TCR beta CDR3 sequences were amplified from RNA transcripts. The HTBI primer set drove a first-round RT-PCR of the TCR CDR3. TCRdb reprocessed the multiplex PCR reads with MiXCR, giving one entry per CDR3 protein. The sample carries approximately 610,000 distinct CDR3 sequences, under 15% recorded once. This CDR3 is 15 amino acids long. With V trimmed by 4 bases and J by 6 bases, 7 bases remained unmatched. CDR1 and CDR2 (germline): SGHTS, YDEGEE. The chain uses TRBV5-8 and TRBJ1-6; 7 bases are a match to TRBD1. Sequencing was done on a sample of blood. This TCR came from a woman in her forties with Graves' ophthalmopathy. The CDR3 loop is CASSLMTGFNSPLHF. CDR3 DNA: TGTGCCAGCAGCCTAATGACAGGGTTTAATTCACCCCTCCACTTT.